This T cell receptor beta chain emerged from a study of response to subunit inactivated influenza vaccine. General study points: It was the authors' suggestion that each seasonal influenza vaccination recruits few new T cells.

The V gene lost 1 base and the J gene lost 2 bases, with 6 bases spanning the gap. This CDR3 is built from 13 residues. In this sample, this clonotype turned up many times. The antigen is undetermined. TCRdb passed the RT-PCR reads through MiXCR, listing each CDR3 protein once. The sample yields about 580,000 distinct CDR3 sequences, 12% to 15% seen once. This receptor was taken from a man aged 45 to 65 who received an inactivated influenza vaccine. Here the sequenced sample was PBMCs from blood, taken approximately 12 days after vaccination. The chain couples TRBV12-3 or TRBV12-4 to TRBJ2-7; D call uncertain. The CDR3 sequence is CASSLDSPYEQYF. In nucleotides, the CDR3 is TGTGCCAGCAGTTTAGACAGTCCCTACGAGCAGTACTTC.